The clone carrying this T cell receptor beta chain came up many times. From 2 million PBMCs stored at -80 C, the unsorted libraries were generated. The data belong to a study of neurological immune-mediated disorders. Study as a whole: Among the approximately 34 patients with multiple sclerosis, roughly 30 were relapsing-remitting, while 3 were secondary progressive.

cDNA was made by 5'RACE with 10-nucleotide random UMIs. From the 5' RACE reads, TCRdb called clonotypes with MiXCR, one entry per CDR3 protein. The repertoire has tens of thousands of distinct CDR3 sequences, roughly 3.5% of them found once; the top ten carry around 3.3%. V was clipped by 1 base and J by 0 bases, with 6 bases between them. CDR3 size: 13 residues. The germline V gene has CDR1 DFQATT and CDR2 SNEGSKA (reference sequence). The sequence was obtained from a woman aged 25 to 39 with multiple sclerosis. The rearrangement links TRBV20-1 to TRBJ1-1, with D hard to call. Sample: PBMCs. The CDR3 DNA reads as TGCAGTGCTAGAGTCCAGATGAACACTGAAGCTTTCTTT. It specifies CSARVQMNTEAFF.